In its sample, the clone carrying this T cell receptor beta chain was seen many times. What it binds is not known. This record belongs to a study of T cells in Graves' hyperthyroidism and ophthalmopathy. Study summary: Peripheral blood sampling occurred at initial diagnosis, before any treatment. Broader study findings: The model made its ophthalmopathy prediction, and onset followed a median about 6 months later.

Regions amplified from RNA transcripts were the TCR beta CDR3 regions. Using the HTBI primer set, a first-round RT-PCR was run on the TCR CDR3. TCRdb ran MiXCR on the multiplex PCR reads and lists one entry per CDR3 protein. Among under 450,000 distinct CDR3 sequences listed, roughly 14% were seen once. From germline, CDR1 is SGDLS and CDR2 YYNGEE. Trimming cost V 4 bases and J 4 bases; bases outside gene matches: 11. The CDR3 consists of 17 residues. Clinicians diagnosed patients from clinical symptoms, serum thyroxine and TRAb, thyroid ultrasound and orbital computed tomography. This clonotype was sampled from a woman aged 18-29 years with Graves' hyperthyroidism. Specimen: blood. The gene calls are TRBV9 and TRBJ2-3; 11 nucleotides line up with TRBD1. CDR3 sequence (DNA): TGTGCCAGCAGCCCTGGGACAGGGGGATGGGGGGCAGATACGCAGTATTTT. Its protein is CASSPGTGGWGADTQYF.